This T cell receptor (beta chain) was found in a study of T cell changes during pregnancy in multiple sclerosis. V was shortened by 0 bases and J by 5 bases, with 10 bases between the two germline ends. The CDR3 extends over 14 amino acids. Germline assignment: CDR1 LNHNV and CDR2 YYDKDF (reference sequence). Here immunoSEQ multiplex PCR was the method, and the copy in TCRdb shows in-frame clones only, minus some. The sample includes tens of thousands of clones, around 92% of them seen just once. This receptor was obtained from a female donor with multiple sclerosis, enrolled in a pregnancy study. Sequencing was performed on peripheral blood, taken after pregnancy. V is TRBV15 and J is TRBJ2-5; the D gene is possibly TRBD2 (5 bases). DNA of the CDR3: TGTGCCACCAGCAGAGATCTTTCGGGGGAGACCCAGTACTTC. Translation gives CATSRDLSGETQYF.